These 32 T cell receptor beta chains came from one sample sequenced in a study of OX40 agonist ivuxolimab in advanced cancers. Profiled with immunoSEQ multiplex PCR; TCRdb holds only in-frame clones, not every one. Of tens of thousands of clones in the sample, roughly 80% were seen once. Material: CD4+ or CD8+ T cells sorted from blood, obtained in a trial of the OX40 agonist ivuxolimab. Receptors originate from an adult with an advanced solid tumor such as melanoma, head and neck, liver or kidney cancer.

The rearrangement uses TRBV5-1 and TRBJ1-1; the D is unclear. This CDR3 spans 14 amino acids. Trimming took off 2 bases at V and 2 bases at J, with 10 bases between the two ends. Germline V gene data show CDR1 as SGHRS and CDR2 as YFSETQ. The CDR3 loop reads CASSFRESNTEAFF. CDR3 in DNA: TGCGCCAGCAGCTTTAGGGAGAGTAACACTGAAGCTTTCTTT.

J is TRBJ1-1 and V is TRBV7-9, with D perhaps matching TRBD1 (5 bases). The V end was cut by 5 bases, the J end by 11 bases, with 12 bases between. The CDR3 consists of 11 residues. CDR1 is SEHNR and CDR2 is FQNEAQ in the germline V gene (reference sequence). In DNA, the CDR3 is TGTGCCAGCAGCCCAAGGGGTAGGGCTTTCTTT. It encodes CASSPRGRAFF.

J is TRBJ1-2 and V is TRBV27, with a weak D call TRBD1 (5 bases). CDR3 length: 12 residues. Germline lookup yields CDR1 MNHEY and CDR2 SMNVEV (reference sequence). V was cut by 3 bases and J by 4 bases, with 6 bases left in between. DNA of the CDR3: TGTGCCAGCAGTTTTCAGGGCTATGGCTACACCTTC. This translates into CASSFQGYGYTF.

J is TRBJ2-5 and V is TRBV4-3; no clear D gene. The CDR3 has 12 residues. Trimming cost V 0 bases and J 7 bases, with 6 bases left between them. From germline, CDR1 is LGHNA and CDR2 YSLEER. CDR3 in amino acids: CASSQDRRTQYF. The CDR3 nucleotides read TGCGCCAGCAGCCAAGATCGACGGACCCAGTACTTC.

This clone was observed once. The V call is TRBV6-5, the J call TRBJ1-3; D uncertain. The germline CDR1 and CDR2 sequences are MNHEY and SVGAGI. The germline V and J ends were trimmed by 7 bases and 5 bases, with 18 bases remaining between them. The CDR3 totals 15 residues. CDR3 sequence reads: CASKRVEGGRNTIYF. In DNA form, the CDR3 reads TGTGCCAGCAAGAGGGTAGAGGGAGGGAGAAACACCATATATTTT.

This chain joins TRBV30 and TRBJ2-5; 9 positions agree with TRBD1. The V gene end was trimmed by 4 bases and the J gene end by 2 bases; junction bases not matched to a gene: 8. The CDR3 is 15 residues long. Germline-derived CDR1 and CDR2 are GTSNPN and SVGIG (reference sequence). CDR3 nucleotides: TGTGCCTGGACCCTCGGGACAGGGAGACAAGAGACCCAGTACTTC. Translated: CAWTLGTGRQETQYF.

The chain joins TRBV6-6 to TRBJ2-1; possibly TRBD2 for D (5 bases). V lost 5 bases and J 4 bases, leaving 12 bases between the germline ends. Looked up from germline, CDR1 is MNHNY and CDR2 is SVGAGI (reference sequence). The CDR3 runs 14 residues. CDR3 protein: CASSPASQYNEQFF. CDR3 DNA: TGTGCCAGCAGTCCGGCTAGCCAGTACAATGAGCAGTTCTTC.

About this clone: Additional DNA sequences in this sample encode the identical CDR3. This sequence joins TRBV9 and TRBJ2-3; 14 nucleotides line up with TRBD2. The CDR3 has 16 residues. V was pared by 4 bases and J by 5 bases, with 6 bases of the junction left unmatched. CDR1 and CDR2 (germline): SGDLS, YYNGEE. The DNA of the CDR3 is TGTGCCAGCAGCCCGACTAGCGGGGGGGCCGGAGATACGCAGTATTTT. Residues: CASSPTSGGAGDTQYF.

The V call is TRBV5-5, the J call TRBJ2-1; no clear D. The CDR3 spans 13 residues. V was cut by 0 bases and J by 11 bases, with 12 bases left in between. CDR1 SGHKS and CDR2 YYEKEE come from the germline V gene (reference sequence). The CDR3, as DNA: TGTGCCAGCAGCTTGGGGACGGTGGAGAAGCAGTTCTTC. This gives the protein CASSLGTVEKQFF.

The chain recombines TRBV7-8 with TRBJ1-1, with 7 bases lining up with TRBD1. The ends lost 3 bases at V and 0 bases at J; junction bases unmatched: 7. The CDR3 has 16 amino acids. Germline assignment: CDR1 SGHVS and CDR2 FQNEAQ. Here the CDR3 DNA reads TGTGCCAGCAGCTTCTCGTATACAGGGGTGAACACTGAAGCTTTCTTT. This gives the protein CASSFSYTGVNTEAFF.

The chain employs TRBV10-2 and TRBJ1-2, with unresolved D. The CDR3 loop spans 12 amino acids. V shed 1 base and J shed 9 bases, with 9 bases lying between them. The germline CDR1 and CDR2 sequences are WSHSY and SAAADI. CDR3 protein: CASSEFGSRYTF. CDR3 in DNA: TGCGCCAGCAGTGAGTTCGGGAGCCGCTACACCTTC.

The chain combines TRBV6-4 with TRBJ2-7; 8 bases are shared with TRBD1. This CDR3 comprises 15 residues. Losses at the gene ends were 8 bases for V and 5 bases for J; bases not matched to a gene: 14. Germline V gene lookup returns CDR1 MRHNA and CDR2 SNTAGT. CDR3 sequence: CASGCPPGRGHEQYF. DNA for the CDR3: TGTGCCAGCGGCTGCCCGCCGGGCAGGGGGCACGAGCAGTACTTC.

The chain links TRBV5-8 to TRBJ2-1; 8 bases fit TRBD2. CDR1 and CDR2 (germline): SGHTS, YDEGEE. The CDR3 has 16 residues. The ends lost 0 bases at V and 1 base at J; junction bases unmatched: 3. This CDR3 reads CASSLEVAGSYNEQFF. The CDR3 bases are TGTGCCAGCAGCTTGGAGGTAGCGGGGTCCTACAATGAGCAGTTCTTC.

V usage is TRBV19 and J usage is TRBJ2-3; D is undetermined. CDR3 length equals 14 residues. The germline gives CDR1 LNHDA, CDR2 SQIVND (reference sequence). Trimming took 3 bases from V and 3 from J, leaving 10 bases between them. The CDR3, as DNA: TGTGCCAGTAGTATCGCCGCTGAGACAGATACGCAGTATTTT. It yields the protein CASSIAAETDTQYF.

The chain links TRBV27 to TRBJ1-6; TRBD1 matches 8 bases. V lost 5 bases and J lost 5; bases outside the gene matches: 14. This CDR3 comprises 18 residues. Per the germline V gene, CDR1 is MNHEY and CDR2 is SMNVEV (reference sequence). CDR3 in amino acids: CASSRQGPAGFNNSPLHF. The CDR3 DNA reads TGTGCCAGCAGTAGACAGGGGCCCGCGGGGTTTAATAATTCACCCCTCCACTTT.

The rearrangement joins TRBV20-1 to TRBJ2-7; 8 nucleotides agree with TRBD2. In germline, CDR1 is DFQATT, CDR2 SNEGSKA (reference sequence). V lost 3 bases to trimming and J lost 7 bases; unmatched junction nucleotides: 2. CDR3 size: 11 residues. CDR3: CSARTSVEQYF. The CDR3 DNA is TGCAGTGCTAGGACTAGCGTTGAGCAGTACTTC.

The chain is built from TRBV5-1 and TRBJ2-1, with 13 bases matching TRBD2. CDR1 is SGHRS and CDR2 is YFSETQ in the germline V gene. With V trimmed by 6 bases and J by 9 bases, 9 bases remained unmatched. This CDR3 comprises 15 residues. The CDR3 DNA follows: TGCGCCAGCACCCGGACTAGCGGGGGTTGGGGTGAGCAGTTCTTC. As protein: CASTRTSGGWGEQFF.

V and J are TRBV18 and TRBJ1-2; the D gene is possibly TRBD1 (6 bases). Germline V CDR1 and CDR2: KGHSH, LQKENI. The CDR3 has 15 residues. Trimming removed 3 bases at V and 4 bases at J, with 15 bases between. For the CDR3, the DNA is TGTGCCAGCTCACCCGGCTCCGGACAGTCCTATGGCTACACCTTC. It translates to CASSPGSGQSYGYTF.

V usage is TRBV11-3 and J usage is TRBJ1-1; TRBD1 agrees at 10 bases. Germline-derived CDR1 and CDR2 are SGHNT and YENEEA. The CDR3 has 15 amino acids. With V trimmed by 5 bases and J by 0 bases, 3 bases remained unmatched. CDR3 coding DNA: TGTGCCAGCAGCCCCGGACAGGGGGTGAACACTGAAGCTTTCTTT. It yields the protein CASSPGQGVNTEAFF.

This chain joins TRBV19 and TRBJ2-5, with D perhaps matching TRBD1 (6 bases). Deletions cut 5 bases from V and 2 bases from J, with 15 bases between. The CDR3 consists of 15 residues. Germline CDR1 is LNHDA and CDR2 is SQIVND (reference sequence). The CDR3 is CASSSGTRVQETQYF. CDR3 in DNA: TGTGCCAGTAGTTCCGGGACACGCGTACAAGAGACCCAGTACTTC. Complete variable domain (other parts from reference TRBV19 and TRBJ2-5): DGGITQSPKYLFRKEGQNVTLSCEQNLNHDAMYWYRQDPGQGLRLIYYSQIVNDFQKGDIAEGYSVSREKKESFPLTVTSAQKNPTAFYLCASSSGTRVQETQYFGPGTRLLVL.

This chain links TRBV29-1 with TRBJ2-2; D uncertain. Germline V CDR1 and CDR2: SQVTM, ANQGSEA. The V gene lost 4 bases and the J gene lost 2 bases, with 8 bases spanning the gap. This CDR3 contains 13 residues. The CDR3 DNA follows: TGCAGCGTTGGGGCAGCTAACACCGGGGAGCTGTTTTTT. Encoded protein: CSVGAANTGELFF.

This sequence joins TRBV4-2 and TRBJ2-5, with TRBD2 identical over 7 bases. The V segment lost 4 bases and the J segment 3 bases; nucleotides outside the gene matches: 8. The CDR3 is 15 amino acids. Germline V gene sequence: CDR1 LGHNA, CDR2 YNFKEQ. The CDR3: CASSRGAGVEETQYF. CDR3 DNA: TGTGCCAGCAGCCGCGGGGCGGGGGTGGAAGAGACCCAGTACTTC.

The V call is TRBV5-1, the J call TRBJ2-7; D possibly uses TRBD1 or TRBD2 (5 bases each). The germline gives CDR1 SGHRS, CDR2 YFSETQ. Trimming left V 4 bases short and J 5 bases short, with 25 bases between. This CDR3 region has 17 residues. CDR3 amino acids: CASSRNRRGEKGHEQYF. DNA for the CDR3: TGCGCCAGCAGCCGGAACAGAAGGGGAGAAAAGGGCCACGAGCAGTACTTC.

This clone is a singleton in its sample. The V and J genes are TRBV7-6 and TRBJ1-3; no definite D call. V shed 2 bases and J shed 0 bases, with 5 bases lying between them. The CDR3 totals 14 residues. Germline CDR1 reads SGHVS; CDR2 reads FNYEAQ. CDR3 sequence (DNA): TGTGCCAGCAGCTTATCGGTCTCTGGAAACACCATATATTTT. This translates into CASSLSVSGNTIYF.

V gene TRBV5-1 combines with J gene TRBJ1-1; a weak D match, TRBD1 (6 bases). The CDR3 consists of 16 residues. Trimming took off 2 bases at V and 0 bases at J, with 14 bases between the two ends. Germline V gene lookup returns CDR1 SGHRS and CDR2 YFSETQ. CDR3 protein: CASSFQGPEVNTEAFF. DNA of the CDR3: TGCGCCAGCAGCTTCCAGGGGCCGGAGGTGAACACTGAAGCTTTCTTT. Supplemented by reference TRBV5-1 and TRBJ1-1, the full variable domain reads KAGVTQTPRYLIKTRGQQVTLSCSPISGHRSVSWYQQTPGQGLQFLFEYFSETQRNKGNFPGRFSGRQFSNSRSEMNVSTLELGDSALYLCASSFQGPEVNTEAFFGQGTRLTVV.

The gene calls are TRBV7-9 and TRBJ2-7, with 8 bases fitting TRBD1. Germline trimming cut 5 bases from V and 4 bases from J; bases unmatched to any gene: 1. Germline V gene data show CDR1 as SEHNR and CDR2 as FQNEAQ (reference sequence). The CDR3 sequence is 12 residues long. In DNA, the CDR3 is TGTGCCAGCAGCCGACAGGGGTACGAGCAGTACTTC. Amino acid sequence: CASSRQGYEQYF.

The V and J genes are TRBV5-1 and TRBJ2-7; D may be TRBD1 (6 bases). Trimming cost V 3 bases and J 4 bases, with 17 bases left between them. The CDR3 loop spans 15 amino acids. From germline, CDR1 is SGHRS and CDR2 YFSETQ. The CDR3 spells CASSSRPDRPYEQYF. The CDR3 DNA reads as TGCGCCAGCAGCTCACGCCCGGACAGACCGTACGAGCAGTACTTC.

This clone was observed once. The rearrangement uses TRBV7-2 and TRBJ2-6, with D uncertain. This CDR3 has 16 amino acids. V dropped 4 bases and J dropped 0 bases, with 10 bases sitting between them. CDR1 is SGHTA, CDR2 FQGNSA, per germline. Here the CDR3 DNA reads TGTGCCAGCAGCTCCGGTGGGTTCTCTGGGGCCAACGTCCTGACTTTC. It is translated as CASSSGGFSGANVLTF. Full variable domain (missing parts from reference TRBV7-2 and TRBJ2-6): GAGVSQSPSNKVTEKGKDVELRCDPISGHTALYWYRQSLGQGLEFLIYFQGNSAPDKSGLPSDRFSAERTGGSVSTLTIQRTQQEDSAVYLCASSSGGFSGANVLTFGAGSRLTVL.

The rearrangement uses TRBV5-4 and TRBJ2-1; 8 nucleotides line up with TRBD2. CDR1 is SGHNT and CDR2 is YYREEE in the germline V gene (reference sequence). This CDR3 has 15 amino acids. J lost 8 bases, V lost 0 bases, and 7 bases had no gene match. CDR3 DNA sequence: TGTGCCAGCAGCTTGGCCGGGGGGGCCGGGGATGAGCAGTTCTTC. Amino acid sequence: CASSLAGGAGDEQFF.

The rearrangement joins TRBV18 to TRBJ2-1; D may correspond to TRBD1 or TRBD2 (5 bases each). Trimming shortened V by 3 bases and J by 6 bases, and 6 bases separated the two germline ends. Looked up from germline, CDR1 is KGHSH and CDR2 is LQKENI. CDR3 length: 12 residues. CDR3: CASSPGVNEQFF. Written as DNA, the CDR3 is TGTGCCAGCTCACCGGGGGTCAATGAGCAGTTCTTC.

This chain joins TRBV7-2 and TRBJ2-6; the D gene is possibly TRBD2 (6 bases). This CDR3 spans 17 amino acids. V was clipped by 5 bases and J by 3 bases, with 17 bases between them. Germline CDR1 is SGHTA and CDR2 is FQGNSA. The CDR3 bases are TGTGCCAGCAGCATGGGAAGTGGGGGAGGTGGGGCCAACGTCCTGACTTTC. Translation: CASSMGSGGGGANVLTF.

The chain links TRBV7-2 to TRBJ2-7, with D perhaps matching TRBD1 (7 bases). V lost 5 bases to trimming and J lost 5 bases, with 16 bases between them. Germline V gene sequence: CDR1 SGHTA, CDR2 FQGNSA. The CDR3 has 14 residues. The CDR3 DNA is TGTGCCAGCAGCCCGCTCAGGGGGGCGGACGAGCAGTACTTC. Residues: CASSPLRGADEQYF.